This T cell receptor beta chain was recovered during a study of molecular identifiers for immune sequencing clone quantification. The table lists this clonotype with many counts. Its specificity is not known. Previously published methods and listed TCR primers were used for the bulk TCR libraries. TCRdb reprocessed the PCR reads with MiXCR, giving one entry per CDR3 protein. Altogether 490,000 or so distinct CDR3 sequences are present, over 20% being singletons, with the ten largest covering about 0.84%. When naive CD8 T cells were sorted, they were gated as CD8+CD4-CCR7+CD45RA+. Study-level points and caveats: With a barcode shared among identical TCR molecules, highly expanded clone sizes could be underestimated.

This CDR3 region has 11 residues. Germline V CDR1 and CDR2: GTSNPN, SVGIG (reference sequence). J gave up 5 bases and V 8 bases, and 5 bases lay outside the gene matches. This TCR was recovered from a human donor in good health. Some libraries in this study had Jurkat cell RNA spiked in. Material for sequencing was naive CD8+ T cells from blood, with Jurkat cell RNA spiked in. Subset described: FACS-sorted CD8+CD4-CCR7+CD45RA+ naive T cells. The V call is TRBV30, the J call TRBJ2-5, with 7 nucleotides matching TRBD1. CDR3 amino acids: CARQGWETQYF. DNA for the CDR3: TGTGCCAGACAGGGATGGGAGACCCAGTACTTC.